The rows below give T cell receptor beta chains drawn from one sample of a study of shared clonotypes between healthy human individuals. Clones were read by immunoSEQ multiplex PCR, and TCRdb kept only the in-frame ones, dropping some. In the table there are approximately 1.5 million clones, less than 99% of which are singletons. Sequences were obtained from naive CD4+ T cells sorted from blood. These receptors all come from a man aged 25 to 45 in good health. The CDR3 runs from the conserved cysteine through the conserved F or W. The D gene is left open where the match is weak. Clone size is not always given. Where it is, it says once, few, many or a class for expanded clones.

V gene,D gene,clone size,J gene,CDR3 protein,CDR3 DNA
TRBV18,TRBD1,.,TRBJ2-2,CASSTTGSGELFF,TGTGCCAGCTCAACGACAGGGTCCGGGGAGCTGTTTTTT
TRBV10-2,.,once,TRBJ2-1,CASRVQISQGNEQFF,TGCGCCAGCAGGGTCCAGATCTCTCAGGGCAATGAGCAGTTCTTC
TRBV7-2,.,.,TRBJ2-1,CASSFWGSYNEQFF,TGTGCCAGCAGCTTTTGGGGCTCCTACAATGAGCAGTTCTTC
TRBV1,.,.,TRBJ2-1,CTSSQGSFRDRDNEQFF,TGCACCAGCAGCCAAGGTTCTTTCCGGGACAGGGACAATGAGCAGTTCTTC
TRBV11-2,TRBD1,.,TRBJ1-2,CASSPGGGYGYTF,TGTGCCAGCAGTCCAGGGGGTGGCTATGGCTACACCTTC
TRBV28,TRBD1,once,TRBJ2-1,CASSLLSGQENNEQFF,TGTGCCAGCAGTTTATTATCCGGACAGGAGAACAATGAGCAGTTCTTC
TRBV15,.,.,TRBJ2-3,CATSRGTYTDTQYF,TGTGCCACCAGCAGAGGGACCTACACAGATACGCAGTATTTT
TRBV6-1,.,.,TRBJ1-5,CASSDPYSNQPQHF,TGTGCCAGCAGTGACCCGTATAGCAATCAGCCCCAGCATTTT
TRBV6-4,TRBD2,.,TRBJ2-3,CASSTKTSGSTDTQYF,TGTGCCAGCAGTACAAAAACTAGCGGCAGCACAGATACGCAGTATTTT
TRBV7-2,.,once,TRBJ1-3,CASSPGGNTIYF,TGTGCCAGCAGTCCCGGAGGAAACACCATATATTTT
TRBV9,.,.,TRBJ1-2,CASSPGTRGYTF,TGTGCCAGCAGCCCCGGGACTCGGGGCTACACCTTC
TRBV5-1,TRBD2,.,TRBJ2-1,CASKTRLAEHNEQFF,TGCGCCAGCAAGACCAGACTAGCGGAACACAATGAGCAGTTCTTC
TRBV19,.,.,TRBJ2-1,CASSPQIFYNEQFF,TGTGCCAGTAGTCCTCAAATTTTCTACAATGAGCAGTTCTTC
TRBV19,.,.,TRBJ2-3,CASSIEYREADTQYF,TGTGCCAGTAGTATAGAGTACAGGGAGGCAGATACGCAGTATTTT
TRBV10-2,TRBD2,.,TRBJ2-1,CASSFMGLDYHEQFF,TGCGCCAGCAGTTTTATGGGACTAGATTATCATGAGCAGTTCTTC
TRBV6-1,.,.,TRBJ2-4,CASSESSVVRDIQYF,TGTGCCAGCAGTGAATCTAGCGTGGTAAGGGACATTCAGTACTTC
TRBV10-3,TRBD1,.,TRBJ2-7,CAISERTGGYEQYF,TGTGCCATCAGTGAAAGGACAGGGGGCTACGAGCAGTACTTC
TRBV19,TRBD2,.,TRBJ2-3,CASATSGIPDTQYF,TGTGCCAGTGCGACTAGCGGGATACCCGATACGCAGTATTTT
TRBV6-1,.,.,TRBJ1-1,CASIGAGNTEAFF,TGTGCCAGCATTGGGGCGGGGAACACTGAAGCTTTCTTT
TRBV7-8,.,once,TRBJ2-3,CASSPTRGPFPTDTQYF,TGTGCCAGCAGCCCGACTCGGGGTCCGTTCCCCACAGATACGCAGTATTTT
TRBV5-1,TRBD1,.,TRBJ1-5,CASSLTGVDQPQHF,TGCGCCAGCAGCCTAACAGGGGTGGATCAGCCCCAGCATTTT
TRBV10-2,.,.,TRBJ2-1,CASSELGYNEQFF,TGCGCCAGCAGTGAGTTGGGTTACAATGAGCAGTTCTTC
TRBV5-1,.,.,TRBJ2-5,CASSLGILDQETQYF,TGCGCCAGCAGCTTGGGAATTCTTGACCAAGAGACCCAGTACTTC
TRBV20-1,.,.,TRBJ2-7,CSADSFNEQYF,TGCAGTGCAGACTCGTTCAACGAGCAGTACTTC
TRBV11-2,TRBD1,once,TRBJ2-7,CASSSVRTGKDEQYF,TGTGCCAGCAGCTCAGTCCGGACAGGGAAAGACGAGCAGTACTTC
TRBV5-6,TRBD1,.,TRBJ2-7,CASSFRGTGPTYEQYF,TGTGCCAGCAGCTTTAGGGGGACAGGGCCGACCTACGAGCAGTACTTC
TRBV30,TRBD2,.,TRBJ2-7,CAWSNSPGLALYEQYF,TGTGCCTGGAGTAATTCTCCGGGACTAGCGCTTTACGAGCAGTACTTC
TRBV28,.,.,TRBJ1-1,CASSPRVNTEAFF,TGTGCCAGCAGTCCCCGCGTGAACACTGAAGCTTTCTTT
TRBV5-1,.,.,TRBJ2-7,CASRGPPGVQYF,TGCGCCAGCCGCGGACCCCCTGGTGTGCAGTACTTC
TRBV27,.,.,TRBJ2-3,CACSPQGYPSSTDTQYF,TGTGCCTGCTCCCCCCAGGGCTATCCCTCTTCCACAGATACGCAGTATTTT
TRBV15,TRBD1,once,TRBJ2-7,CATSRGTGVHEQYF,TGTGCCACCAGCAGGGGGACAGGGGTCCACGAGCAGTACTTC
TRBV14,.,.,TRBJ2-1,CASSRRIRGLRRNEQFF,TGTGCCAGCAGCCGCCGGATCCGGGGCCTTCGGCGTAATGAGCAGTTCTTC
TRBV5-1,TRBD2,.,TRBJ2-7,CASSGGTSGGSSYEQYF,TGCGCCAGCAGCGGAGGGACTAGCGGGGGGAGCTCCTACGAGCAGTACTTC
TRBV2,TRBD1,few,TRBJ1-2,CASSGQGDGYTF,TGTGCCAGCAGTGGACAGGGGGATGGCTACACCTTC
TRBV5-1,TRBD2,.,TRBJ2-3,CASSSRLLAGGSTDTQYF,TGCGCCAGCAGCTCGAGGTTACTAGCGGGAGGCAGCACAGATACGCAGTATTTT
TRBV4-1,.,.,TRBJ2-7,CASSQATLSGQTYEQYF,TGCGCCAGCAGCCAAGCCACTCTGTCGGGTCAAACCTACGAGCAGTACTTC
TRBV18,.,once,TRBJ2-7,CASSLGYEQYF,TGTGCCAGCTCATTAGGTTACGAGCAGTACTTC
TRBV15,TRBD1,.,TRBJ1-2,CATSPPDRGYGYTF,TGTGCCACCAGCCCTCCGGACAGGGGGTATGGCTACACCTTC